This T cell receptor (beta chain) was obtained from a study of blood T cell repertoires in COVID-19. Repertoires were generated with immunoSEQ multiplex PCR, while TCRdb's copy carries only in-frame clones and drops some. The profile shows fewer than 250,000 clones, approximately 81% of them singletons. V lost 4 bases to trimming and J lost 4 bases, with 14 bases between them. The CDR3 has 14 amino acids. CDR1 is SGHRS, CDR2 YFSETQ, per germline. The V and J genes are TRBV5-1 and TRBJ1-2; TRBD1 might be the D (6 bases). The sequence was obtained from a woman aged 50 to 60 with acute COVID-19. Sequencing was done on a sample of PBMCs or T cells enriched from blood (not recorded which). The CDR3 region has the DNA TGCGCCAGCAGCCCCGACGCAGGGGTCTATGGCTACACCTTC. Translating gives CASSPDAGVYGYTF.